This T cell receptor (beta chain) emerged from a study of blood T cell repertoires in COVID-19 (dated by TCRdb to 2019 to 2021). Background for the entire study: The collaborator samples originated in the United States, Italy and Spain and spanned the acute and convalescent phases of COVID-19. The material from the prospective study consisted of cDNA or gDNA derived from T cells, B-cell-depleted T cells, or PBMCs. Subjects who had been exposed to COVID-19, were actively infected with it, or had recovered from it provided the deeply sampled blood TCRbeta repertoires that made up the dataset. The repertoires were released in a freely available public database meant as a resource for research on the immune response to SARS-CoV-2. Samples were obtained from the ongoing ImmuneRACE study (first 160 participants) and from about 1,300 subjects provided by 6 global collaborators. Sample metadata almost always included a de-identified subject ID, COVID-19 status, age in years and sex. Where HLA class I and class II types were available, the types were taken from metadata supplied by the sample provider, not from assay-based typing. Findings and caveats that apply to the study as a whole: The quantity of clinical and demographic metadata differed by source and by participant and was supplied without curation.

On this clone: Which antigen it targets is not known. Qualities for individual bases were not recorded, and no much larger clone is one base off.

The immunoSEQ Assay, a bias-controlled multiplex PCR, was used to amplify TCRbeta CDR3 regions from genomic DNA. The published analysis was carried out like this. Within the assay, amplification of reference gene primers was used to estimate how many nucleated cells each sample contained. To quantify the absolute abundance of each unique TCRbeta CDR3 rearrangement, sequence reads were collapsed and filtered. Productive Simpson clonality was computed per sample as the square root of Simpson's diversity index over productive rearrangements. Entries here come from immuneACCESS through TCRdb and include only in-frame sequences with V and J called. Some clones fail to appear in such tables; in the studies checked, an unresolved V gene covers under half of the shortfall, and the cause of the remainder is unknown. V and J calls and clone size are as listed in that table; D and trimming were resolved from the DNA. The sample records 110,000 to 150,000 clones, roughly 90% of which are singletons. The ten largest clones take up less than 3% of the sample.

Collaborating institutions collected whole blood in K2EDTA tubes following their own protocols. For TCRbeta analysis, collaborators shipped samples in one of three forms: frozen whole blood, isolated PBMCs, or DNA extracted from either of those sample types. The germline V gene gives CDR1 as SGHVS and CDR2 as FNYEAQ. V ends up 5 bases short and J 5 bases short, with an unmatched junction base count of 11. Counted from cysteine to phenylalanine, this CDR3 has 17 amino acids. The kept DNA is CDR3 alone, 51 bases in frame from the first base. Recombination joined TRBV7-6 with TRBJ2-3, and 12 bases in between align with TRBD2. The source is a man aged 55 to 70 with active or convalescent COVID-19. The sequencing input was peripheral blood. The CDR3 in this case is CASSPEGLAGNEDTQYF. The DNA sequence is TGTGCCAGCAGCCCAGAGGGACTAGCGGGTAATGAAGATACGCAGTATTTT.